The present T cell receptor beta chain was sequenced within a study of regulatory T cells in long-lasting Graves disease. Study-level results: Preferential use of TRBV28, TRBJ1-2 and TRBJ2-5 was seen in persistent disease. The study found lower TCR diversity in persistent Graves' patients than in newly diagnosed ones. Between persistent patients, about 2,800 public clonotypes were shared, exceeding the approximately 900 shared between new patients.

Library construction for TCR beta used iRepertoire HTBI primers and Arm-PCR of CDR3 regions. TCRdb analysed the multiplex PCR reads with MiXCR anew, one entry per CDR3 protein. The sample shows 600,000 to 850,000 distinct CDR3 sequences, around 32% of them seen only once. With regard to this clonotype: No antigen is known for it.

Germline lookup yields CDR1 MDHEN and CDR2 SYDVKM. Deletions cut 4 bases from V and 3 bases from J, with 12 bases between. The CDR3 has 14 residues. Stated time point: persistent/refractory GD, antithyroid drugs over 5 years with positive TRAb. RNA isolated from PBMCs was used to make the TCR library. EDTA tubes held roughly 9.2 milliliters of peripheral blood from each patient. The source is a female donor with Graves disease. Source: peripheral blood mononuclear cells (PBMCs), taken when the disease was refractory, from a patient treated with antithyroid drugs. The gene calls are TRBV28 and TRBJ1-2; D possibly corresponds to TRBD1 (5 bases). The CDR3 sequence is CASSWRGYDYGYTF. The CDR3 DNA is TGTGCCAGCAGTTGGAGGGGCTATGACTATGGCTACACCTTC.